This TCR beta chain was retrieved from a study of T cell repertoires in aging, cancer and after chemotherapy. Overall study: Six age groups, ranging from 30 or younger to 70 or older, included the donors. Study-wide findings and caveats: Median generation probability rose over the chemotherapy interval in each cancer cohort, suggesting rebound thymic output. Loss of evenness, beyond lost richness, contributed to age-related TCR diversity decline in cancer patients. Compared with age-matched healthy donors, untreated hematological or solid cancer patients showed higher blood TCR clonality.

TCR beta rearrangements were amplified from peripheral blood genomic DNA. Comment on this clonotype: The antigen is undetermined.

TRB rearrangements spanning V, D and J were amplified using mixed TRB-A/B primers. MiXCR was run by TCRdb on the multiplex PCR reads, yielding one entry per CDR3 protein. The table includes 13,000 or so distinct CDR3 sequences, less than 30% detected once. Sequencing was performed on blood. This TCR derives from a human donor in good health.

DNA of the CDR3: TGTGCCAGCACCAAACTAGCGGGGGGGCGGGAGACCCAGTACTTC. Amino acids: CASTKLAGGRETQYF. This chain uses TRBV3-1 with TRBJ2-5; TRBD2 agrees at 13 bases. CDR1 LGHDT and CDR2 YNNKEL come from the germline V gene (reference sequence). The CDR3 spans 15 residues. The trim removed 7 bases at V and 5 bases at J, leaving 7 bases unmatched.